A single sample gave rise to the 29 T cell receptor beta chains below, sequenced in a study of long-term antiretroviral therapy in people with HIV. The run of the v3.0 immunoSEQ assay was at survey level. The repertoire was sequenced with immunoSEQ multiplex PCR; TCRdb's copy has only in-frame clones and lacks some. The table includes about 50,000 clones, about 88% detected once. Here the sequenced sample was unsorted PBMCs, taken 0.8 years after starting antiretroviral therapy. The receptors were sampled from a woman younger than 35 with HIV.

The DNA for the CDR3 is TGCGCCAGCAGCCCGGGGGGCGGGAGAAAGCCCTACGAGCAGTACTTC. Amino acids: CASSPGGGRKPYEQYF. This chain joins TRBV5-1 and TRBJ2-7, with D possibly matching TRBD2 (7 bases). Germline V gene data show CDR1 as SGHRS and CDR2 as YFSETQ. The CDR3 sequence is 16 residues long. Between the trimmed V and J ends, which lost 4 bases and 2 bases, there was a span of 19 bases.

The V gene is TRBV28, the J gene TRBJ1-5; D remains ambiguous. Germline V gene lookup returns CDR1 MDHEN and CDR2 SYDVKM. The CDR3 length is 9 residues. The ends were cut back, 6 bases at V and 8 bases at J, with 2 bases in the middle. The CDR3 DNA is TGTGCCAGCAGCGAGCCCCAGCATTTT. Amino acids: CASSEPQHF.

V gene TRBV7-2 combines with J gene TRBJ2-1, with 12 bases fitting TRBD2. The CDR3 sequence is 14 residues long. CDR1 and CDR2 (germline): SGHTA, FQGNSA. J was trimmed by 10 bases and V by 6 bases; bases with no gene match: 7. The CDR3: CASRTSGRAWEQFF. CDR3 nucleotide sequence: TGTGCCAGCAGGACTAGCGGGAGAGCCTGGGAGCAGTTCTTC.

The rearrangement uses TRBV6-5 and TRBJ2-1, with no clear D. In germline, CDR1 is MNHEY, CDR2 SVGAGI. CDR3 length: 13 amino acids. The V end was cut by 0 bases, the J end by 6 bases, with 6 bases between. CDR3 residues: CASSYSNSNEQFF. Here the CDR3 DNA reads TGTGCCAGCAGTTACTCGAATAGCAATGAGCAGTTCTTC.

The V gene is TRBV25-1, the J gene TRBJ1-2; D is perhaps TRBD1 (6 bases). Trimming cost V 1 base and J 4 bases, with 10 bases left between them. The CDR3 consists of 14 residues. CDR1 is MGHDK and CDR2 is SYGVNS in the germline V gene. The CDR3 region has the DNA TGTGCCAGCAGTGAATTTCAGGACAGCTATGGCTACACCTTC. Translating it yields CASSEFQDSYGYTF.

The gene calls are TRBV11-2 and TRBJ2-1; D might be TRBD1 (6 bases). The CDR3 extends over 15 amino acids. Germline V lookup: CDR1 SGHAT, CDR2 FQNNGV. V lost 3 bases and J lost 3, with 12 bases in between. CDR3 residues: CASSFIQGYYNEQFF. CDR3 DNA: TGTGCCAGCAGCTTCATACAGGGCTACTACAATGAGCAGTTCTTC.

The chain joins TRBV5-5 to TRBJ1-1; 9 bases line up with TRBD1. The CDR3 length is 14 residues. Germline assignment: CDR1 SGHKS and CDR2 YYEKEE (reference sequence). The J segment lost 4 bases and the V segment lost 4 bases, leaving 5 bases of the junction unmatched. The CDR3 DNA reads as TGTGCCAGCAGCCCGGACAGGGGTTTCACTGAAGCTTTCTTT. Translated, it gives CASSPDRGFTEAFF.

The V and J genes are TRBV5-4 and TRBJ2-1, with D maybe TRBD1 (6 bases). V was pared by 2 bases and J by 4 bases, with 16 bases between. This CDR3 region has 16 residues. Germline V gives CDR1 SGHNT, CDR2 YYREEE (reference sequence). This CDR3 is CASSFTRGGWYNEQFF. Written as DNA, the CDR3 is TGTGCCAGCAGCTTTACCAGGGGTGGATGGTACAATGAGCAGTTCTTC.

This clone has a single count. The chain uses TRBV5-1 and TRBJ1-1; 11 nucleotides align to TRBD1. CDR1 is SGHRS and CDR2 is YFSETQ in the germline V gene. There are 15 residues in the CDR3. V lost 3 bases to trimming and J lost 2 bases; unmatched junction nucleotides: 3. CDR3 loop: CASSWGTGGNTEAFF. The CDR3 DNA is TGCGCCAGCAGCTGGGGGACAGGGGGTAACACTGAAGCTTTCTTT.

The chain is built from TRBV5-3 and TRBJ2-5, with 10 positions matching TRBD2. The J call is in doubt because the DNA end fits TRBJ2-7 better. TRBV5-3 is sorted into the ORF group, with uncertain function. The CDR3 consists of 17 residues. For the CDR3, the DNA is TGTGCCAGAAGCCTGAGCTCTAGCGGGAGATCGTCCTACGAGCAGTACTTC. It specifies CARSLSSSGRSSYEQYF.

The chain employs TRBV18 and TRBJ2-5; D remains unclear. Germline CDR1 KGHSH, CDR2 LQKENI. The V gene lost 7 bases and the J gene lost 4 bases, with 4 bases spanning the gap. The CDR3 contains 10 residues. In nucleotides, the CDR3 is TGTGCCAGCTGGGGAGAGACCCAGTACTTC. Protein: CASWGETQYF.

The chain combines TRBV11-2 with TRBJ1-2; no reliable D call. There are 13 residues in the CDR3. Germline V lookup: CDR1 SGHAT, CDR2 FQNNGV. V lost 4 bases and J 2 bases, leaving 8 bases between the germline ends. CDR3 protein: CASSYGRNYGYTF. For the CDR3, the DNA is TGTGCCAGCAGCTACGGACGGAACTATGGCTACACCTTC.

The V gene is TRBV19, the J gene TRBJ1-2, with TRBD1 identical over 8 bases. J was trimmed by 8 bases and V by 7 bases; bases with no gene match: 15. Per germline, CDR1 LNHDA and CDR2 SQIVND (reference sequence). The CDR3 is 15 amino acids. The chain's CDR3 is CASTADRESVGGYTF. CDR3 coding DNA: TGTGCCAGTACTGCGGACAGGGAGAGTGTAGGGGGCTACACCTTC.

This chain connects TRBV7-2 to TRBJ1-3; D remains unclear. Germline V gene sequence: CDR1 SGHTA, CDR2 FQGNSA. The CDR3 extends over 17 amino acids. V was shortened by 2 bases and J by 0 bases, with 14 bases between the two germline ends. CDR3 sequence: CASSLYPPTVSGNTIYF. The CDR3, as DNA: TGTGCCAGCAGCTTATATCCCCCCACTGTCTCTGGAAACACCATATATTTT.

This clone has only one observation. The chain uses TRBV7-3 and TRBJ2-1; perhaps TRBD2 as D (6 bases). Germline lookup yields CDR1 SGHTA and CDR2 FQGTGA. V gave up 1 base and J gave up 6 bases, with 10 bases separating them. The CDR3 runs to 14 residues. CDR3 region: CASSLSVSGNEQFF. Written as DNA, the CDR3 is TGTGCCAGCAGCTTAAGCGTTAGCGGCAATGAGCAGTTCTTC.

The J gene is TRBJ2-7, the V gene TRBV5-5; no clear D gene. Trimming left V 4 bases short and J 2 bases short, with 10 bases between. Per germline, CDR1 SGHKS and CDR2 YYEKEE (reference sequence). The length of the CDR3 is 13 residues. The CDR3 here is CASSLDKAYEQYF. The CDR3 DNA reads TGTGCCAGCAGCCTCGACAAGGCCTACGAGCAGTACTTC.

The chain recombines TRBV23-1 with TRBJ2-6, with 7 bases identical to TRBD1. TRBV23-1 is filed as an ORF, its function uncertain. Trimming removed 0 bases from V and 3 bases from J; junction bases left unmatched: 5. CDR3 length: 17 residues. CDR3 in amino acids: CASSQSQGGGGANVLTF. The CDR3, as DNA: TGCGCCAGCAGTCAATCGCAAGGGGGCGGTGGGGCCAACGTCCTGACTTTC.

This clone appeared once. The chain is built from TRBV5-6 and TRBJ1-6; TRBD1 matches at 9 bases. The V and J ends lost 1 base and 10 bases, in that order; junction bases with no gene match: 3. This CDR3 has 14 amino acids. Per the germline V gene, CDR1 is SGHDT and CDR2 is YYEEEE. The CDR3 DNA reads as TGTGCCAGCAGCTTGAACAGGGGGCAATCACCCCTCCACTTT. Translating it yields CASSLNRGQSPLHF.

DNA of the CDR3: TGCGCCAGCAGCCAAGAGGAGGGTCGAGGGAACACCGGGGAGCTGTTTTTT. Translated: CASSQEEGRGNTGELFF. V is TRBV4-3 and J is TRBJ2-2; tentative D call: TRBD2 (6 bases). This CDR3 has 17 residues. Trimming took off 0 bases at V and 1 base at J, with 12 bases between the two ends. The germline V gene encodes CDR1 LGHNA and CDR2 YSLEER.

CDR3 sequence (DNA): TGTGCCAGCAGCCCAATAGGTCGGGAAAAACTGTTTTTT. This gives the protein CASSPIGREKLFF. The rearrangement links TRBV4-2 to TRBJ1-4; D is ambiguous. In germline, CDR1 is LGHNA, CDR2 YNFKEQ. The V end lost 4 bases, the J end lost 8 bases, and 11 bases lay between the germline ends. There are 13 residues in the CDR3.

The rearrangement joins TRBV25-1 to TRBJ1-2; a weak D match, TRBD1 (5 bases). Deletions cut 3 bases from V and 4 bases from J, with 18 bases between. The CDR3 loop spans 16 amino acids. Germline V gene data show CDR1 as MGHDK and CDR2 as SYGVNS. The CDR3 reads CASSDLDPGPSYGYTF. The CDR3 DNA follows: TGTGCCAGCAGTGATCTAGATCCGGGACCGTCCTATGGCTACACCTTC.

V and J are TRBV5-1 and TRBJ2-1; 10 nucleotides agree with TRBD2. The CDR3 sequence is 17 residues long. Germline assignment: CDR1 SGHRS and CDR2 YFSETQ. V was clipped by 0 bases and J by 5 bases; unmatched bases: 8. This CDR3 reads CASSLGILAGEDNEQFF. The CDR3 nucleotides are TGCGCCAGCAGCTTGGGGATCCTAGCGGGAGAGGACAATGAGCAGTTCTTC.

The genes are TRBV7-9 and TRBJ1-3; D possibly corresponds to TRBD1 (6 bases). Looked up from germline, CDR1 is SEHNR and CDR2 is FQNEAQ (reference sequence). CDR3 size: 16 residues. The V gene lost 5 bases and the J gene lost 0 bases, with 14 bases spanning the gap. The CDR3 coding sequence is TGTGCCAGCAGCCCTTCACAGGGATTCTCTGGAAACACCATATATTTT. Translation: CASSPSQGFSGNTIYF.

The chain carries TRBV5-1 and TRBJ1-1, with D possibly matching TRBD1 (5 bases). V lost 0 bases, J lost 5 bases, and 11 bases lay in between. The germline gives CDR1 SGHRS, CDR2 YFSETQ. This CDR3 comprises 14 residues. The CDR3 DNA reads TGCGCCAGCAGCTTGGGGGGCAGGAGGACTGAAGCTTTCTTT. Protein sequence: CASSLGGRRTEAFF.

This chain connects TRBV7-9 to TRBJ2-1; the match to TRBD2 covers 12 bases. The CDR3 runs 18 residues. Germline loops: CDR1 SEHNR, CDR2 FQNEAQ (reference sequence). The V and J ends lost 1 base and 6 bases, in that order; junction bases with no gene match: 10. The CDR3 protein is CASSLVRLAGGLINEQFF. The CDR3 DNA follows: TGTGCCAGCAGCTTAGTTCGTCTAGCGGGAGGGTTAATCAATGAGCAGTTCTTC.

This clone came up once. V gene TRBV7-6 combines with J gene TRBJ1-3; D is ambiguous. The germline V gene has CDR1 SGHVS and CDR2 FNYEAQ. CDR3 size: 16 residues. V shed 0 bases and J shed 0 bases, with 9 bases lying between them. The CDR3 DNA sequence: TGTGCCAGCAGCTTAGCGGTGGCGATCTCTGGAAACACCATATATTTT. Protein product: CASSLAVAISGNTIYF.

V and J are TRBV7-2 and TRBJ1-1, with D maybe TRBD1 (5 bases). Trimming shortened V by 5 bases and J by 4 bases, and 14 bases separated the two germline ends. The CDR3 contains 14 residues. Germline lookup yields CDR1 SGHTA and CDR2 FQGNSA. This chain's CDR3 is CASSQYGRGTEAFF. The DNA for the CDR3 is TGTGCCAGCAGCCAATACGGGAGGGGCACTGAAGCTTTCTTT.

The DNA for the CDR3 is TGTGCCAGCAGTATGAGGGGCAATCAGCCCCAGCATTTT. It codes for CASSMRGNQPQHF. The chain joins TRBV6-5 to TRBJ1-5, with D unresolved. Trimming took 5 bases from V and 2 from J, leaving 7 bases between them. From germline, CDR1 is MNHEY and CDR2 SVGAGI. CDR3 length: 13 amino acids.

The chain uses TRBV5-6 and TRBJ2-7; the D gene could be TRBD1 or TRBD2 (6 bases each). Trimming pared 0 bases from V and 12 bases from J, leaving 19 bases between. The CDR3 covers 14 residues. Looked up from germline, CDR1 is SGHDT and CDR2 is YYEEEE. CDR3 residues: CASSLAGRGERLYF. CDR3 bases: TGTGCCAGCAGCTTGGCAGGTAGGGGGGAGAGGCTGTACTTC. Variable domain in full (rest from reference TRBV5-6 and TRBJ2-7): DAGVTQSPTHLIKTRGQQVTLRCSPKSGHDTVSWYQQALGQGPQFIFQYYEEEERQRGNFPDRFSGHQFPNYSSELNVNALLLGDSALYLCASSLAGRGERLYFGPGTRLTVT.